This T cell receptor beta chain stems from a study of PD-L1 blockade in urothelial cancer. As for the study in general: Treatment start was followed by blood analysis at 3 weeks (second dose) and again at 6 weeks. Study-level results: For durable-benefit patients, tumor-associated blood clones expanded more at 3 weeks.

The CDR3 has 11 residues. The germline CDR1 and CDR2 sequences are ENHRY and SYGVKD. V was cut by 4 bases and J by 4 bases, with 4 bases left in between. Each PCR had synthetic TCR analog templates added to it as a spike-in. TCRdb keeps only in-frame clones here, not all; method: immunoSEQ multiplex PCR. The sample lists 20,000 to 25,000 clones; 90% were seen once. In the case of this clone: Its specificity is unknown.

The diagnosis in patients was locally advanced or metastatic urothelial carcinoma. Material: PBMCs, obtained around atezolizumab (anti-PD-L1) treatment. The clonotype was recovered from a woman aged 55-69 years with urothelial cancer. This chain connects TRBV10-3 to TRBJ1-1; D ambiguous. For the CDR3, the DNA is TGTGCCATCAGTGGTAGCACTGAAGCTTTCTTT. Translation: CAISGSTEAFF.